This record looks at one T cell receptor (beta chain) sequence and its context. These data originate in a study of OX40 agonist ivuxolimab in advanced cancers. Germline CDR1 and CDR2: SEHNR and FQNEAQ (reference sequence). CDR3 length: 11 residues. The V end was cut by 3 bases, the J end by 7 bases, with 4 bases between. Some clones are missing from TCRdb's copy, which holds only in-frame ones; the method was immunoSEQ multiplex PCR. The table shows about 49,000 clones, with roughly four fifths occurring only once. The chain uses TRBV7-9 and TRBJ2-1; D gene ambiguous. The input for sequencing was CD4+ or CD8+ T cells sorted from blood, taken in a trial of the OX40 agonist ivuxolimab. This receptor was taken from an adult with an advanced solid tumor such as melanoma, head and neck, liver or kidney cancer. As DNA, the CDR3 is TGTGCCAGCAGCTTGGCGAATGAGCAGTTCTTC. Its translation is CASSLANEQFF. The variable domain in full, completed from reference TRBV7-9 and TRBJ2-1, reads DTGVSQNPRHKITKRGQNVTFRCDPISEHNRLYWYRQTLGQGPEFLTYFQNEAQLEKSRLLSDRFSAERPKGSFSTLEIQRTEQGDSAMYLCASSLANEQFFGPGTRLTVL.